The 25 T cell receptor beta chains below all came from one sample that was sequenced in a study of cytomegalovirus exposure and HLA in healthy donors. The PCR ran on 60 Vbeta and 13 Jbeta primers. The data were produced by immunoSEQ multiplex PCR, yet TCRdb's version contains in-frame clones alone and is incomplete. This repertoire shows approximately 130,000 clones, nearly 85% found once; its top ten account for 1% to 1.5%. Material for sequencing was PBMCs. These receptor sequences come from a boy younger than 18 in good health and CMV-seronegative.

The chain recombines TRBV27 with TRBJ2-3, with 9 bases identical to TRBD2. Losses at the gene ends were 11 bases for V and 3 bases for J; bases not matched to a gene: 9. This CDR3 comprises 14 residues. The V gene's germline CDR1 is MNHEY and CDR2 SMNVEV (reference sequence). The CDR3 loop is CAAREAGGTDTQYF. For the CDR3, the DNA is TGTGCCGCACGGGAAGCGGGAGGTACAGATACGCAGTATTTT.

The rearrangement joins TRBV6-5 to TRBJ2-1, with TRBD2 matching 8 bases. The trim removed 6 bases at V and 11 bases at J, leaving 9 bases unmatched. This CDR3 comprises 13 residues. Germline CDR1 and CDR2: MNHEY and SVGAGI. The chain's CDR3 is CASSVPGLGQQFF. The CDR3 DNA is TGTGCCAGCAGCGTACCGGGACTAGGACAGCAGTTCTTC.

The V gene is TRBV30, the J gene TRBJ2-1; D ambiguous. The CDR3 spans 13 residues. Germline values: CDR1 GTSNPN, CDR2 SVGIG (reference sequence). Trimming took off 1 base at V and 10 bases at J, with 14 bases between the two ends. The CDR3 here is CAWSDGGAREQFF. CDR3 coding DNA: TGTGCCTGGAGTGATGGCGGAGCGCGAGAGCAGTTCTTC.

This clone was seen once. The V and J genes are TRBV7-7 and TRBJ2-7, with unresolved D. CDR1 and CDR2 from the germline V gene are SSHAT and FNYEAQ (reference sequence). Trimming left V 2 bases short and J 0 bases short, with 5 bases between. This CDR3 has 13 amino acids. DNA for the CDR3: TGTGCCAGCAGCTTACAGGCCTCCTACGAGCAGTACTTC. This translates into CASSLQASYEQYF.

V and J are TRBV2 and TRBJ2-5; TRBD2 matches 10 bases. The CDR3 is made up of 15 amino acids. Germline V gene sequence: CDR1 SNHLY, CDR2 FYNNEI. The V segment lost 5 bases and the J segment 4 bases; nucleotides outside the gene matches: 7. For the CDR3, the DNA is TGTGCCAGCAGTCTCCCTAGCGGGAGTACAGAGACCCAGTACTTC. It specifies CASSLPSGSTETQYF.

CDR3 nucleotides: TGCGCCAGCAGCCAATCAACGGGAAGCAATCAGCCCCAGCATTTT. Protein product: CASSQSTGSNQPQHF. The chain carries TRBV4-1 and TRBJ1-5, with D unresolved. V was pared by 2 bases and J by 1 base, with 9 bases between. There are 15 residues in the CDR3. Looked up from germline, CDR1 is MGHRA and CDR2 is YSYEKL.

The V and J genes are TRBV5-4 and TRBJ2-1; D may be TRBD2 (6 bases). V lost 1 base, J lost 8 bases, and 16 bases lay in between. Germline CDR1 reads SGHNT; CDR2 reads YYREEE (reference sequence). CDR3 length: 15 amino acids. The CDR3 bases are TGTGCCAGCAGCTTGCGGGAGTTTAATGGGGATGAGCAGTTCTTC. Amino acid sequence: CASSLREFNGDEQFF. The full variable domain, its missing parts supplied by reference TRBV5-4 and TRBJ2-1, is ETGVTQSPTHLIKTRGQQVTLRCSSQSGHNTVSWYQQALGQGPQFIFQYYREEENGRGNFPPRFSGLQFPNYSSELNVNALELDDSALYLCASSLREFNGDEQFFGPGTRLTVL.

V and J are TRBV7-3 and TRBJ2-2; D gene uncertain. Trimming took 4 bases from V and 0 from J, leaving 6 bases between them. This CDR3 contains 14 residues. Germline CDR1 and CDR2: SGHTA and FQGTGA. The CDR3 region has the DNA TGTGCCAGCAGCTACAGACCGAACACCGGGGAGCTGTTTTTT. Translating gives CASSYRPNTGELFF.

V usage is TRBV13 and J usage is TRBJ1-3; D gene ambiguous. Trimming took 0 bases from V and 6 from J, leaving 9 bases between them. In germline, CDR1 is PRHDT, CDR2 FYEKMQ (reference sequence). The CDR3 has 14 residues. DNA for the CDR3: TGTGCCAGCAGCTTAGGTCCCAGCGTAAACACCATATATTTT. Translating it yields CASSLGPSVNTIYF. Looking up the rest from reference TRBV13 and TRBJ1-3 gives the full variable domain: AAGVIQSPRHLIKEKRETATLKCYPIPRHDTVYWYQQGPGQDPQFLISFYEKMQSDKGSIPDRFSAQQFSDYHSELNMSSLELGDSALYFCASSLGPSVNTIYFGEGSWLTVV.

This chain links TRBV4-3 with TRBJ2-7, with D tentatively TRBD2 (5 bases). CDR3 length: 17 amino acids. Germline loops: CDR1 LGHNA, CDR2 YSLEER. V lost 0 bases and J 5 bases, leaving 20 bases between the germline ends. In DNA form, the CDR3 reads TGCGCCAGCAGCCAAGATCAGAATCTAGCTCTCTGGAACGAGCAGTACTTC. It specifies CASSQDQNLALWNEQYF.

The chain employs TRBV27 and TRBJ2-3; D is perhaps TRBD2 (6 bases). The CDR3 extends over 13 amino acids. Germline values: CDR1 MNHEY, CDR2 SMNVEV (reference sequence). The V end was cut by 5 bases, the J end by 3 bases, with 9 bases between. CDR3 protein: CASSNLATDTQYF. The CDR3 DNA is TGTGCCAGCAGTAACCTAGCGACAGATACGCAGTATTTT.

This rearrangement joins TRBV7-9 to TRBJ2-5; 10 nucleotides line up with TRBD2. CDR1 and CDR2 from the germline V gene are SEHNR and FQNEAQ (reference sequence). The CDR3 runs 16 residues. The V and J ends lost 5 bases and 5 bases, in that order; junction bases with no gene match: 11. CDR3: CASSPGRATSGETQYF. Here the CDR3 DNA reads TGTGCCAGCAGCCCAGGGCGGGCGACTAGCGGGGAGACCCAGTACTTC.

This chain uses TRBV30 with TRBJ2-7, with D maybe TRBD2 (5 bases). Deletions cut 0 bases from V and 5 bases from J, with 5 bases between. The CDR3 sequence is 11 residues long. Germline lookup yields CDR1 GTSNPN and CDR2 SVGIG (reference sequence). CDR3 sequence reads: CAWSVGNEQYF. In DNA, the CDR3 is TGTGCCTGGAGTGTCGGGAACGAGCAGTACTTC.

CDR3 region: CASSRGGAGRTYNEQFF. The DNA for the CDR3 is TGTGCCAGCAGCCGCGGAGGAGCGGGACGCACCTACAATGAGCAGTTCTTC. This chain connects TRBV9 to TRBJ2-1, with 7 bases aligning to TRBD2. The CDR3 covers 17 residues. With 4 bases clipped from V and 2 bases from J, the junction kept 12 bases outside the gene matches. Germline loops: CDR1 SGDLS, CDR2 YYNGEE.

The gene calls are TRBV4-2 and TRBJ2-3, with TRBD2 matching over 7 bases. This CDR3 region has 14 residues. From germline, CDR1 is LGHNA and CDR2 YNFKEQ. V lost 3 bases and J lost 5; bases outside the gene matches: 5. CDR3 region: CASSQAASGDTQYF. The CDR3 DNA reads TGTGCCAGCAGCCAGGCCGCTAGCGGAGATACGCAGTATTTT.

This clone has more than one count but fewer than ten. The chain recombines TRBV5-1 with TRBJ2-3; D remains ambiguous. V was pared by 0 bases and J by 2 bases, with 10 bases between. Germline CDR1 is SGHRS and CDR2 is YFSETQ. This CDR3 has 15 amino acids. The CDR3: CASSLERSITDTQYF. CDR3 nucleotide sequence: TGCGCCAGCAGCTTGGAAAGGAGTATCACAGATACGCAGTATTTT.

This chain joins TRBV6-5 and TRBJ2-5; tentatively, D is TRBD2 (6 bases). Germline values: CDR1 MNHEY, CDR2 SVGAGI. Trimming stripped 5 bases from V and 5 bases from J, with 15 bases between. The CDR3 is 14 residues long. Here the CDR3 DNA reads TGTGCCAGCAGTGGCCGGGGACTGGCTGAGACCCAGTACTTC. It yields the protein CASSGRGLAETQYF.

This chain joins TRBV7-2 and TRBJ2-7; D may be TRBD1 (6 bases). This CDR3 region has 16 residues. The germline CDR1 and CDR2 sequences are SGHTA and FQGNSA. The V and J ends lost 3 bases and 6 bases respectively, with 21 bases between them. The CDR3: CASSFRDMRVGGEQYF. The CDR3 coding sequence is TGTGCCAGCAGCTTTCGGGACATGAGGGTTGGTGGCGAGCAGTACTTC.

This rearrangement joins TRBV5-4 to TRBJ2-7, with 10 bases fitting TRBD2. V shed 2 bases, J shed 4 bases, and the junction held 6 bases outside the gene matches. Germline CDR1 reads SGHNT; CDR2 reads YYREEE (reference sequence). CDR3 length equals 15 residues. CDR3 sequence (DNA): TGTGCCAGCAGCTTCCTAGCGGGAGCCGGATACGAGCAGTACTTC. Protein product: CASSFLAGAGYEQYF.

CDR3 residues: CSPVGSGGTGELFF. The CDR3, as DNA: TGCAGCCCCGTGGGGTCCGGGGGCACCGGGGAGCTGTTTTTT. This chain connects TRBV29-1 to TRBJ2-2; maybe TRBD2 (6 bases). V lost 8 bases and J lost 4, with 17 bases in between. CDR1 is SQVTM, CDR2 ANQGSEA, per germline. The CDR3 has 14 amino acids.

This chain connects TRBV7-8 to TRBJ2-1; 9 nucleotides agree with TRBD2. The CDR3 sequence is 16 residues long. CDR1 and CDR2 from the germline V gene are SGHVS and FQNEAQ. Trimming cost V 4 bases and J 2 bases; bases outside gene matches: 6. The CDR3, as DNA: TGTGCCAGCAGCTCCCAGGTAGCGGGAGCCTACAATGAGCAGTTCTTC. It encodes CASSSQVAGAYNEQFF.

This chain links TRBV7-6 with TRBJ2-7, with D uncertain. The V gene lost 0 bases and the J gene lost 2 bases, with 5 bases spanning the gap. The CDR3 extends over 13 amino acids. Per the germline V gene, CDR1 is SGHVS and CDR2 is FNYEAQ. CDR3 sequence (DNA): TGTGCCAGCAGCTTAGCTACTGCCTACGAGCAGTACTTC. Translating gives CASSLATAYEQYF.

The V and J genes are TRBV2 and TRBJ1-4, with TRBD1 identical over 9 bases. CDR3 length: 13 amino acids. V dropped 6 bases and J dropped 7; count of bases not matched to a gene: 3. The germline gives CDR1 SNHLY, CDR2 FYNNEI. The CDR3 is CASRGTGFEKLFF. The CDR3 DNA sequence: TGTGCCAGCAGGGGGACAGGGTTTGAAAAACTGTTTTTT.

The V call is TRBV5-1, the J call TRBJ1-4, with TRBD1 identical over 7 bases. CDR3 length: 15 amino acids. In germline, CDR1 is SGHRS, CDR2 YFSETQ. V gave up 4 bases and J gave up 8 bases; unmatched junction bases: 11. CDR3 nucleotide sequence: TGCGCCAGCAGCGTGTCAGGGGGTTTAGAAGAAAAACTGTTTTTT. It encodes CASSVSGGLEEKLFF.

The chain links TRBV7-2 to TRBJ1-5, with a weak D call TRBD1 (5 bases). The CDR3 sequence is 15 residues long. The germline V gene has CDR1 SGHTA and CDR2 FQGNSA. The germline V and J ends were trimmed by 5 bases and 6 bases, with 17 bases remaining between them. The CDR3 DNA is TGTGCCAGCAGCCCCGGGGGGGGAAGGGGTCAGCCCCAGCATTTT. This codes for CASSPGGGRGQPQHF.